The 12 T cell receptor beta chains below were found in one sample sequenced in a study of blood T cell repertoires in COVID-19 (TCRdb year 2020). Libraries were made using the immunoSEQ multiplex PCR assay. Here the immuneACCESS table is served through TCRdb, limited to in-frame sequences with V and J called. Missing clones are a known gap in these copies; in checked studies unresolved V genes cover under half, and the rest lacks a known reason. Recorded for this sample are tens of thousands of clones; 75% to 90% of them occurred a single time. The ten largest make up around 14% of the sample. The source material was peripheral blood. These receptors were collected from a human donor with acute or convalescent COVID-19. The donor label of this sample is uncertain.

The chain combines TRBV18 with TRBJ2-3, with no clear D. The CDR3 has 15 amino acids. CDR1 is KGHSH, CDR2 LQKENI, per germline. Trimming took 0 bases from V and 1 from J, leaving 8 bases between them. DNA of the CDR3: TGTGCCAGCTCACCACCCGCGTTTGGCACAGATACGCAGTATTTT. This translates into CASSPPAFGTDTQYF.

This clone was counted a few times. The chain carries TRBV11-3 and TRBJ2-7, with TRBD2 matching 9 bases. The CDR3 is 15 amino acids. Germline assignment: CDR1 SGHNT and CDR2 YENEEA. J lost 0 bases, V lost 4 bases, and 4 bases had no gene match. The CDR3 loop reads CASSSRLAVSYEQYF. The CDR3 nucleotides are TGTGCCAGCAGCTCTAGACTAGCGGTCTCCTACGAGCAGTACTTC.

This chain links TRBV27 with TRBJ1-3; D gene ambiguous. Trimming took 6 bases from V and 0 from J, leaving 12 bases between them. CDR1 is MNHEY, CDR2 SMNVEV, per germline (reference sequence). This CDR3 contains 15 residues. Here the CDR3 reads CASRPFGSSGNTIYF. DNA for the CDR3: TGTGCCAGCAGGCCCTTCGGGAGCTCTGGAAACACCATATATTTT.

The chain combines TRBV6-2 or TRBV6-3 with TRBJ1-4; perhaps TRBD1 as D (5 bases). Germline V gives CDR1 MNHEY, CDR2 SVGEGT. The V end was cut by 5 bases, the J end by 8 bases, with 15 bases between. The CDR3 is 14 amino acids. The CDR3 loop reads CASSDRREGEKLFF. The CDR3 DNA reads as TGTGCCAGCAGTGACCGCAGGGAGGGAGAAAAACTGTTTTTT.

The chain employs TRBV3-1 (or the pseudogene TRBV3-2) and TRBJ1-1; D unresolved. The CDR3 runs 13 residues. The germline V gene encodes CDR1 LGHDT and CDR2 YNNKEL (reference sequence). The V end was cut by 1 base, the J end by 6 bases, with 9 bases between. In nucleotides, the CDR3 is TGTGCCAGCAGCCAAGGGCGGTTCGCTGAAGCTTTCTTT. Translated: CASSQGRFAEAFF.

CDR3 nucleotide sequence: TGTGCCAGTAGGACCCAAGCGGGCAACACTGAAGCTTTCTTT. The encoded protein is CASRTQAGNTEAFF. The chain joins TRBV19 to TRBJ1-1; D is uncertain. Trimming took 6 bases from V and 2 from J, leaving 13 bases between them. This CDR3 has 14 amino acids. Germline CDR1 LNHDA, CDR2 SQIVND (reference sequence).

The V call is TRBV5-1, the J call TRBJ1-1; 10 bases line up with TRBD1. The V gene's germline CDR1 is SGHRS and CDR2 YFSETQ. J was trimmed by 1 base and V by 6 bases; bases with no gene match: 3. The CDR3 spans 14 residues. The CDR3 DNA sequence: TGCGCCAGCACCCGACAGGGGGCGAACACTGAAGCTTTCTTT. Translated: CASTRQGANTEAFF.

The V call is TRBV30, the J call TRBJ2-5; the D gene is possibly TRBD1 (6 bases). Germline assignment: CDR1 GTSNPN and CDR2 SVGIG (reference sequence). CDR3 length: 17 residues. V gave up 4 bases and J gave up 5 bases, with 26 bases separating them. As DNA, the CDR3 is TGTGCCTGGACAAAAGGGGCCTCCCGTGGGGGCGGGGAGACCCAGTACTTC. Translating gives CAWTKGASRGGGETQYF.

Only a few counts were recorded for this clone. This chain uses TRBV12-3 or TRBV12-4 with TRBJ1-2; D gene uncertain. The CDR3 covers 12 residues. The ends were cut back, 3 bases at V and 4 bases at J, with 6 bases in the middle. The chain's CDR3 is CASSLAGYGYTF. The CDR3 bases are TGTGCCAGCAGTTTGGCAGGCTATGGCTACACCTTC.

J is TRBJ2-3 and V is TRBV25-1; 9 nucleotides align to TRBD1. CDR3 size: 15 residues. Per germline, CDR1 MGHDK and CDR2 SYGVNS. The trim removed 5 bases at V and 4 bases at J, leaving 7 bases unmatched. The CDR3 DNA reads TGTGCCAGCAGTACGAGGACAGGGGACGCAGATACGCAGTATTTT. This encodes CASSTRTGDADTQYF.

This clone was counted a few times. This chain joins TRBV18 and TRBJ2-7; TRBD1 agrees at 10 bases. Germline CDR1 KGHSH, CDR2 LQKENI. V lost 3 bases, J lost 6 bases, and 8 bases stayed unmatched. CDR3 length equals 15 residues. CDR3 DNA: TGTGCCAGCTCACCCCGGACAGGGGACAGGGGCGAGCAGTACTTC. Translating it yields CASSPRTGDRGEQYF.

This rearrangement joins TRBV28 to TRBJ2-7; the match to TRBD2 covers 10 bases. This CDR3 is built from 15 residues. Germline loops: CDR1 MDHEN, CDR2 SYDVKM. V shed 2 bases and J 6 bases; nucleotides not matched to a gene: 7. CDR3 bases: TGTGCCAGCAGTTTAAGTACTAGCGGGATTAGCGAGCAGTACTTC. Protein sequence: CASSLSTSGISEQYF.